The next 21 T cell receptor beta chains were all read from a single sample in a study of blood T cell repertoires in COVID-19. The data were produced by immunoSEQ multiplex PCR, yet TCRdb's version contains in-frame clones alone and is incomplete. The table records approximately 260,000 clones, 75% to 90% of them present only once. The sequencing input was peripheral blood. These receptors were taken from a woman between 40 and 55 years old with acute or convalescent COVID-19.

This clone occurred once. This chain links TRBV9 with TRBJ2-6, with 9 bases lining up with TRBD1. J was trimmed by 1 base and V by 5 bases; bases with no gene match: 7. This CDR3 has 17 amino acids. Germline CDR1 is SGDLS and CDR2 is YYNGEE. CDR3 in amino acids: CASSAGTGLSGANVLTF. The CDR3 DNA follows: TGTGCCAGCAGTGCCGGGACAGGGCTTTCTGGGGCCAACGTCCTGACTTTC.

The chain couples TRBV10-3 to TRBJ1-1; 11 bases are a match to TRBD1. With V trimmed by 4 bases and J by 4 bases, 11 bases remained unmatched. The CDR3 is 17 amino acids. The V gene's germline CDR1 is ENHRY and CDR2 SYGVKD. CDR3 sequence: CAISASSTGTGGTEAFF. The CDR3 DNA is TGTGCCATCAGTGCATCGTCTACCGGGACAGGGGGCACTGAAGCTTTCTTT.

J is TRBJ2-1 and V is TRBV6-5, with TRBD2 identical over 8 bases. The V gene end was trimmed by 8 bases and the J gene end by 5 bases; junction bases not matched to a gene: 11. The CDR3 totals 15 residues. Germline-derived CDR1 and CDR2 are MNHEY and SVGAGI. The DNA of the CDR3 is TGTGCCAGCGGGAGCGGGGGTAATAGGGACAATGAGCAGTTCTTC. This sequence encodes CASGSGGNRDNEQFF.

The chain uses TRBV25-1 and TRBJ1-2; TRBD1 is a possible D gene (5 bases). Germline CDR1 reads MGHDK; CDR2 reads SYGVNS. V lost 1 base and J 7 bases, leaving 19 bases between the germline ends. The CDR3 length is 16 residues. Here the CDR3 DNA reads TGTGCCAGCAGTGAATCCGGCCGACAGTATGGTAGTGGCTACACCTTC. Encoded protein: CASSESGRQYGSGYTF.

This clone was seen more than once but under ten times. The chain uses TRBV7-2 and TRBJ1-3; 9 bases map to TRBD1. The germline V gene encodes CDR1 SGHTA and CDR2 FQGNSA. The CDR3 is 16 residues long. V lost 1 base and J lost 4; bases outside the gene matches: 5. The CDR3 region is CASSLGGTGGGNTIYF. The CDR3 DNA reads TGTGCCAGCAGCTTAGGAGGCACAGGGGGCGGAAACACCATATATTTT.

This chain uses TRBV7-2 with TRBJ1-1; D gene ambiguous. The CDR3 is 14 amino acids. V was shortened by 1 base and J by 1 base, with 7 bases between the two germline ends. Germline V lookup: CDR1 SGHTA, CDR2 FQGNSA. The CDR3 DNA reads as TGTGCCAGCAGCTTAGGTCGCGGGAACACTGAAGCTTTCTTT. Protein: CASSLGRGNTEAFF.

This rearrangement joins TRBV5-6 to TRBJ1-4, with D possibly TRBD1 on 6 matching bases. The germline gives CDR1 SGHDT, CDR2 YYEEEE. V was shortened by 4 bases and J by 6 bases, with 13 bases between the two germline ends. CDR3 size: 14 residues. The CDR3 DNA reads as TGTGCCAGCAGCGAGACAGGCGTAGATGAAAAACTGTTTTTT. It translates to CASSETGVDEKLFF. Together with reference TRBV5-6 and TRBJ1-4, the CDR3 gives the full variable domain: DAGVTQSPTHLIKTRGQQVTLRCSPKSGHDTVSWYQQALGQGPQFIFQYYEEEERQRGNFPDRFSGHQFPNYSSELNVNALLLGDSALYLCASSETGVDEKLFFGSGTQLSVL.

This clone was picked up one time. In the same sample, other DNA sequences code for this CDR3. V is TRBV5-1 and J is TRBJ2-2, with D hard to call. Trimming took off 0 bases at V and 5 bases at J, with 8 bases between the two ends. The CDR3 is 14 amino acids. CDR1 and CDR2 from the germline V gene are SGHRS and YFSETQ. CDR3 DNA sequence: TGCGCCAGCAGCTTGGAGCCCCAAACCGGGGAGCTGTTTTTT. Translated, it gives CASSLEPQTGELFF. The variable domain in full, with the rest retrieved from reference TRBV5-1 and TRBJ2-2, is KAGVTQTPRYLIKTRGQQVTLSCSPISGHRSVSWYQQTPGQGLQFLFEYFSETQRNKGNFPGRFSGRQFSNSRSEMNVSTLELGDSALYLCASSLEPQTGELFFGEGSRLTVL.

The sample holds one count of this clone. The chain couples TRBV5-1 to TRBJ1-1; 7 bases fit TRBD1. Germline V gene lookup returns CDR1 SGHRS and CDR2 YFSETQ. CDR3 length: 19 residues. V shed 4 bases, J shed 2 bases, and the junction held 20 bases outside the gene matches. The DNA for the CDR3 is TGCGCCAGCAGCGCCGCCCCCGGGACAGCATATACCTTAAACACTGAAGCTTTCTTT. Its protein is CASSAAPGTAYTLNTEAFF.

The CDR3 DNA reads TGTGCCAGTAAGGAGGGAACCTATAATTCACCCCTCCACTTT. It yields the protein CASKEGTYNSPLHF. The chain employs TRBV19 and TRBJ1-6, with D hard to call. Looked up from germline, CDR1 is LNHDA and CDR2 is SQIVND (reference sequence). This CDR3 region has 14 residues. V lost 7 bases, J lost 2 bases, and 9 bases lay in between. Drawing the rest from reference TRBV19 and TRBJ1-6, the complete variable domain is DGGITQSPKYLFRKEGQNVTLSCEQNLNHDAMYWYRQDPGQGLRLIYYSQIVNDFQKGDIAEGYSVSREKKESFPLTVTSAQKNPTAFYLCASKEGTYNSPLHFGNGTRLTVT.

The chain uses TRBV6-2 or TRBV6-3 and TRBJ2-3; D is unclear. This CDR3 contains 14 residues. V was cut by 2 bases and J by 1 base, with 7 bases left in between. From germline, CDR1 is MNHEY and CDR2 SVGEGT. In nucleotides, the CDR3 is TGTGCCAGCAGTTACGGCGCGGGCACAGATACGCAGTATTTT. It specifies CASSYGAGTDTQYF.

CDR3 nucleotides: TGCGCCAGCAGCTTGACCCCTCGCGGGGGAGATAGCAATCAGCCCCAGCATTTT. It translates to CASSLTPRGGDSNQPQHF. This chain uses TRBV5-1 with TRBJ1-5; D might be TRBD1 (5 bases). The germline V gene has CDR1 SGHRS and CDR2 YFSETQ. The CDR3 extends over 18 amino acids. Trimming left V 1 base short and J 0 bases short, with 17 bases between.

This chain joins TRBV11-2 and TRBJ1-1; TRBD1 might be the D (5 bases). CDR1 and CDR2 (germline): SGHAT, FQNNGV. The CDR3 is 14 residues long. The germline V and J ends were trimmed by 4 bases and 4 bases, with 13 bases remaining between them. The CDR3 region is CASSSRGTSTEAFF. The CDR3 DNA reads TGTGCCAGCAGCTCCCGGGGGACGAGCACTGAAGCTTTCTTT.

V usage is TRBV2 and J usage is TRBJ1-1; D unclear. From germline, CDR1 is SNHLY and CDR2 FYNNEI. V was pared by 8 bases and J by 2 bases, with 12 bases between. This CDR3 comprises 13 residues. The CDR3 reads CASQSEPNTEAFF. The CDR3, as DNA: TGTGCCAGCCAGAGCGAGCCTAACACTGAAGCTTTCTTT.

The rearrangement uses TRBV7-9 and TRBJ1-1; the D is unclear. The CDR3 consists of 13 residues. CDR1 is SEHNR, CDR2 FQNEAQ, per germline (reference sequence). The V end was cut by 5 bases, the J end by 1 base, with 8 bases between. The chain's CDR3 is CASSHSQNTEAFF. The DNA for the CDR3 is TGTGCCAGCAGCCACAGTCAGAACACTGAAGCTTTCTTT. Based on the CDR3 plus reference TRBV7-9 and TRBJ1-1, the full variable domain is DTGVSQNPRHKITKRGQNVTFRCDPISEHNRLYWYRQTLGQGPEFLTYFQNEAQLEKSRLLSDRFSAERPKGSFSTLEIQRTEQGDSAMYLCASSHSQNTEAFFGQGTRLTVV.

The chain carries TRBV7-9 and TRBJ2-3; D might be TRBD1 (5 bases). Germline V gene sequence: CDR1 SEHNR, CDR2 FQNEAQ (reference sequence). The CDR3 has 13 amino acids. V was clipped by 3 bases and J by 5 bases, with 9 bases between them. CDR3 in amino acids: CASSFPRGDTQYF. CDR3 DNA: TGTGCCAGCAGCTTTCCTAGGGGAGATACGCAGTATTTT.

The V and J genes are TRBV11-2 and TRBJ1-1, with 7 bases aligning to TRBD1. The trim removed 3 bases at V and 0 bases at J, leaving 4 bases unmatched. The CDR3 is made up of 15 amino acids. Per germline, CDR1 SGHAT and CDR2 FQNNGV. For the CDR3, the DNA is TGTGCCAGCAGCTTCGCGGGACAGCTGAACACTGAAGCTTTCTTT. Protein product: CASSFAGQLNTEAFF. Full variable domain (outside the CDR3, taken from reference TRBV11-2 and TRBJ1-1): EAGVAQSPRYKIIEKRQSVAFWCNPISGHATLYWYQQILGQGPKLLIQFQNNGVVDDSQLPKDRFSAERLKGVDSTLKIQPAKLEDSAVYLCASSFAGQLNTEAFFGQGTRLTVV.

The chain links TRBV3-1 (or the pseudogene TRBV3-2) to TRBJ2-2; a possible D gene is TRBD2 (6 bases). Germline-derived CDR1 and CDR2 are LGHDT and YNNKEL (reference sequence). Trimming removed 0 bases from V and 6 bases from J, with 14 bases in between. The CDR3 is 16 residues long. CDR3 sequence reads: CASSQEAGGKAGELFF. CDR3 bases: TGTGCCAGCAGCCAAGAGGCTGGGGGGAAAGCCGGGGAGCTGTTTTTT.

This chain uses TRBV7-9 with TRBJ2-7; 8 bases are a match to TRBD1. V was pared by 3 bases and J by 3 bases, with 4 bases of the junction left unmatched. Germline V gives CDR1 SEHNR, CDR2 FQNEAQ (reference sequence). This CDR3 is 14 amino acids long. CDR3: CASSFGQGDYEQYV. In nucleotides, the CDR3 is TGTGCCAGCAGCTTCGGACAGGGAGACTACGAGCAGTACGTC.

The genes are TRBV6-1 and TRBJ1-1, with TRBD1 as a possible D gene (6 bases). Trimming left V 1 base short and J 9 bases short, with 15 bases between. The CDR3 extends over 14 amino acids. Germline loops: CDR1 MNHNS, CDR2 SASEGT. This CDR3 is CASSEGRQVLKAFF. CDR3 sequence (DNA): TGTGCCAGCAGTGAAGGGAGACAGGTTCTTAAAGCTTTCTTT.

The table lists this clone with a count of one. This chain uses TRBV3-1 (or the pseudogene TRBV3-2) with TRBJ2-1; no firm D call. Germline V lookup: CDR1 LGHDT, CDR2 YNNKEL (reference sequence). Between the trimmed V and J ends, which lost 6 bases and 13 bases, there was a span of 13 bases. The CDR3 extends over 11 amino acids. The CDR3 DNA is TGTGCCAGCAGTAGAGAGGCTCAACAGTTCTTC. This gives the protein CASSREAQQFF.